These 31 T cell receptor beta chains share one sample of origin, sequenced in a study of T cells in tumors after PD-1 blockade. Using immunoSEQ multiplex PCR, the repertoire was profiled, and TCRdb retains in-frame clones only, with some absent. Of roughly 33,000 clones in the sample, more than 70% are singletons; the top ten hold under 50%. The sample consisted of PBMCs, taken before anti-PD-1 treatment. Source of these receptors: a human donor with basal cell carcinoma.

This chain uses TRBV5-1 with TRBJ2-5, with D maybe TRBD2 (6 bases). Trimming cost V 2 bases and J 1 base, with 12 bases left between them. Germline V lookup: CDR1 SGHRS, CDR2 YFSETQ. This CDR3 region has 15 residues. DNA of the CDR3: TGCGCCAGCAGCTTCCTGACGGGAGCCCAAGAGACCCAGTACTTC. It translates to CASSFLTGAQETQYF.

The rearrangement joins TRBV6-5 to TRBJ2-4; D tentatively reads TRBD1 or TRBD2 (5 bases each). CDR1 and CDR2 (germline): MNHEY, SVGAGI. The germline V and J ends were trimmed by 2 bases and 5 bases, with 13 bases remaining between them. The CDR3 is 15 amino acids. The CDR3 sequence: CASSYVRGDQNIQYF. The CDR3 bases are TGTGCCAGCAGTTACGTTCGTGGGGACCAAAACATTCAGTACTTC.

V and J are TRBV5-4 and TRBJ1-2, with D tentatively TRBD1 (6 bases). V lost 0 bases, J lost 10 bases, and 13 bases lay in between. The CDR3 spans 13 residues. Per germline, CDR1 SGHNT and CDR2 YYREEE (reference sequence). CDR3 in DNA: TGTGCCAGCAGCTTGGACAGGGTTGAAGACTACACCTTC. Protein sequence: CASSLDRVEDYTF.

This clone was observed a single time. The CDR3 sequence: CASSIWDSRDTQYF. The DNA of the CDR3 is TGTGCCAGTAGTATCTGGGACAGCCGAGATACGCAGTATTTT. The chain couples TRBV19 to TRBJ2-3; TRBD1 matches at 7 bases. This CDR3 is built from 14 residues. Germline V CDR1 and CDR2: LNHDA, SQIVND (reference sequence). J was trimmed by 5 bases and V by 3 bases; bases with no gene match: 5.

The chain links TRBV10-3 to TRBJ2-2; D ambiguous. Per germline, CDR1 ENHRY and CDR2 SYGVKD. The CDR3 has 14 residues. Trimming left V 5 bases short and J 3 bases short, with 10 bases between. The CDR3 nucleotides are TGTGCCATCAGTAAGGGCCCGGACACCGGGGAGCTGTTTTTT. Its translation: CAISKGPDTGELFF.

The J gene is TRBJ2-3, the V gene TRBV6-2 or TRBV6-3; TRBD2 might be the D (6 bases). Germline V gene sequence: CDR1 MNHEY, CDR2 SVGEGT. V was shortened by 6 bases and J by 7 bases, with 17 bases between the two germline ends. The CDR3 has 14 amino acids. This CDR3 reads CASSRDFRENTQYF. The CDR3 DNA follows: TGTGCCAGCAGCCGGGACTTCAGGGAAAATACGCAGTATTTT.

The chain is built from TRBV6-5 and TRBJ1-1; D call uncertain. The CDR3 is 12 amino acids. V gave up 6 bases and J gave up 7 bases, with 12 bases separating them. Germline CDR1 reads MNHEY; CDR2 reads SVGAGI. CDR3 coding DNA: TGTGCCAGCAGAACCGTGGCCTTTGAAGCTTTCTTT. It is translated as CASRTVAFEAFF.

V and J are TRBV9 and TRBJ2-1, with 13 bases identical to TRBD2. Germline trimming cut 0 bases from V and 4 bases from J; bases unmatched to any gene: 7. Looked up from germline, CDR1 is SGDLS and CDR2 is YYNGEE. The CDR3 spans 18 residues. The CDR3 coding sequence is TGTGCCAGCAGCGTAGGACTAGCGGGAGGCCCCGTATACAATGAGCAGTTCTTC. Residues: CASSVGLAGGPVYNEQFF. Full variable domain (rest looked up from reference TRBV9 and TRBJ2-1): DSGVTQTPKHLITATGQRVTLRCSPRSGDLSVYWYQQSLDQGLQFLIQYYNGEERAKGNILERFSAQQFPDLHSELNLSSLELGDSALYFCASSVGLAGGPVYNEQFFGPGTRLTVL.

In DNA, the CDR3 is TGTGCCAGCAGCTTGGACAGCTACTATGGCTACACCTTC. Its protein product is CASSLDSYYGYTF. V and J are TRBV5-8 and TRBJ1-2, with unresolved D. This CDR3 has 13 residues. Deletions cut 0 bases from V and 3 bases from J, with 6 bases between. Per the germline V gene, CDR1 is SGHTS and CDR2 is YDEGEE.

This chain joins TRBV19 and TRBJ1-5; no clear D. The CDR3 length is 14 residues. The germline V gene encodes CDR1 LNHDA and CDR2 SQIVND (reference sequence). V lost 4 bases, J lost 0 bases, and 7 bases lay in between. DNA of the CDR3: TGTGCCAGTAGTACTCGGGTTAGCAATCAGCCCCAGCATTTT. This sequence encodes CASSTRVSNQPQHF.

V usage is TRBV6-2 or TRBV6-3 and J usage is TRBJ1-1; TRBD1 is a possible D gene (5 bases). The germline CDR1 and CDR2 sequences are MNHEY and SVGEGT. The CDR3 sequence is 13 residues long. The germline V and J ends were trimmed by 5 bases and 2 bases, with 9 bases remaining between them. The CDR3, as DNA: TGTGCCAGCAGTAGGGGATTTAACACTGAAGCTTTCTTT. Translation gives CASSRGFNTEAFF.

This clone was found once. J is TRBJ2-1 and V is TRBV29-1; 7 bases are a match to TRBD2. This CDR3 is 15 amino acids long. The germline CDR1 and CDR2 sequences are SQVTM and ANQGSEA. J was trimmed by 6 bases and V by 1 base; bases with no gene match: 9. CDR3 coding DNA: TGCAGCGTTGAAGGGAGACTAGCCCGCCTCAATGAGCAGTTCTTC. Translation gives CSVEGRLARLNEQFF.

The chain employs TRBV7-6 and TRBJ2-7, with D uncertain. Germline CDR1 and CDR2: SGHVS and FNYEAQ. The CDR3 has 11 amino acids. V was cut by 4 bases and J by 2 bases, with 3 bases left in between. CDR3 protein: CASSSTYEQYF. CDR3 DNA: TGTGCCAGCAGCTCCACCTACGAGCAGTACTTC.

This sequence joins TRBV19 and TRBJ2-1, with 9 nucleotides matching TRBD2. CDR1 is LNHDA, CDR2 SQIVND, per germline (reference sequence). This CDR3 spans 17 amino acids. Unmatched junction bases numbered 3, after V lost 0 bases and J lost 0 bases. CDR3 DNA sequence: TGTGCCAGTAGTATAGATCCTAGCGGGATCTCCTACAATGAGCAGTTCTTC. It is translated as CASSIDPSGISYNEQFF.

In this sample, this clone turned up a few times. The chain links TRBV7-9 to TRBJ1-1; 9 positions match TRBD1. V lost 1 base to trimming and J lost 4 bases; unmatched junction nucleotides: 4. Germline CDR1 is SEHNR and CDR2 is FQNEAQ (reference sequence). There are 15 residues in the CDR3. The CDR3 region has the DNA TGTGCCAGCAGCTTAGTCCGACAGGGGGGCACTGAAGCTTTCTTT. This encodes CASSLVRQGGTEAFF.

The V call is TRBV10-3, the J call TRBJ2-6; 12 nucleotides match TRBD1. V lost 11 bases, J lost 4 bases, and 12 bases stayed unmatched. In germline, CDR1 is ENHRY, CDR2 SYGVKD. The CDR3 runs to 17 residues. This chain's CDR3 is CAVQPGQGAEGANVLTF. CDR3 nucleotides: TGTGCCGTCCAACCGGGACAGGGGGCGGAGGGGGCCAACGTCCTGACTTTC.

This clone was counted only a few times. J is TRBJ1-6 and V is TRBV27, with D unclear. Trimming left V 3 bases short and J 8 bases short, with 8 bases between. Per the germline V gene, CDR1 is MNHEY and CDR2 is SMNVEV (reference sequence). The CDR3 is made up of 13 amino acids. CDR3 in amino acids: CASSLRKDSPLHF. DNA for the CDR3: TGTGCCAGCAGTTTGCGTAAGGATTCACCCCTCCACTTT.

V usage is TRBV10-3 and J usage is TRBJ1-5; maybe TRBD1 (5 bases). V lost 1 base to trimming and J lost 0 bases, with 10 bases between them. The CDR3 runs 16 residues. Germline V gene sequence: CDR1 ENHRY, CDR2 SYGVKD. The CDR3 protein is CAISEFGGGSNQPQHF. CDR3 sequence (DNA): TGTGCCATCAGTGAGTTCGGGGGAGGTAGCAATCAGCCCCAGCATTTT.

This chain uses TRBV10-3 with TRBJ2-2; 12 bases line up with TRBD2. CDR3 length equals 17 residues. Losses at the gene ends were 3 bases for V and 7 bases for J; bases not matched to a gene: 9. The germline gives CDR1 ENHRY, CDR2 SYGVKD. CDR3 nucleotide sequence: TGTGCCATCAGTGATCCACGACTAGCGGGAGCGGGCGGGGAGCTGTTTTTT. This sequence encodes CAISDPRLAGAGGELFF.

The chain is built from TRBV27 and TRBJ1-1; perhaps TRBD1 as D (5 bases). The CDR3 loop spans 14 amino acids. The V gene's germline CDR1 is MNHEY and CDR2 SMNVEV (reference sequence). Trimming took off 7 bases at V and 5 bases at J, with 17 bases between the two ends. CDR3 nucleotide sequence: TGTGCCAGCATCCCGTCTAAGGGGAGGACTGAAGCTTTCTTT. Its translation: CASIPSKGRTEAFF.

The genes are TRBV2 and TRBJ2-1; a possible D gene is TRBD2 (5 bases). CDR1 is SNHLY and CDR2 is FYNNEI in the germline V gene. The CDR3 is 16 amino acids. Trimming stripped 4 bases from V and 4 bases from J, with 17 bases between. CDR3: CASSARGVLGYNEQFF. CDR3 nucleotide sequence: TGTGCCAGCAGTGCCCGGGGAGTCTTGGGGTACAATGAGCAGTTCTTC.

This clone has a count of ten or more. CDR3 amino acids: CASRKPTGGTNYGYTF. DNA of the CDR3: TGTGCCAGTAGAAAGCCTACAGGAGGGACTAACTATGGCTACACCTTC. The V gene is TRBV2, the J gene TRBJ1-2, with a possible D match to TRBD1 (5 bases). Trimming pared 9 bases from V and 0 bases from J, leaving 20 bases between. In germline, CDR1 is SNHLY, CDR2 FYNNEI. The length of the CDR3 is 16 residues.

This clone was seen a few times. The rearrangement uses TRBV7-8 and TRBJ1-6; 9 positions match TRBD1. The CDR3 runs 15 residues. J gave up 7 bases and V 4 bases, and 5 bases lay outside the gene matches. Germline V gives CDR1 SGHVS, CDR2 FQNEAQ. CDR3 in DNA: TGTGCCAGCAGCTCAACCGGGACAGGGAATTCACCCCTCCACTTT. As protein: CASSSTGTGNSPLHF.

This chain links TRBV20-1 with TRBJ2-7; 10 nucleotides line up with TRBD2. The CDR3 runs to 11 residues. The germline V gene encodes CDR1 DFQATT and CDR2 SNEGSKA (reference sequence). The CDR3 is CGTSDSYEQYF. CDR3 nucleotide sequence: TGCGGGACTAGCGACTCCTACGAGCAGTACTTC.

The genes are TRBV25-1 and TRBJ1-4, with D perhaps matching TRBD1 (5 bases). CDR3 length: 16 amino acids. With 1 base removed from V and 7 bases from J, the gap between germline ends came to 16 bases. Looked up from germline, CDR1 is MGHDK and CDR2 is SYGVNS. The CDR3 loop is CASSEFSRDRGEKLFF. The CDR3 nucleotides are TGTGCCAGCAGTGAATTTAGCAGGGATCGGGGTGAAAAACTGTTTTTT. Filled out from reference TRBV25-1 and TRBJ1-4, the complete variable domain reads EADIYQTPRYLVIGTGKKITLECSQTMGHDKMYWYQQDPGMELHLIHYSYGVNSTEKGDLSSESTVSRIRTEHFPLTLESARPSHTSQYLCASSEFSRDRGEKLFFGSGTQLSVL.

This chain links TRBV6-5 with TRBJ1-1, with unresolved D. V lost 2 bases and J 0 bases, leaving 10 bases between the germline ends. The CDR3 runs 15 residues. Germline V gives CDR1 MNHEY, CDR2 SVGAGI. The CDR3 here is CASSYHRALNTEAFF. The CDR3 DNA sequence: TGTGCCAGCAGTTACCACCGGGCCTTGAACACTGAAGCTTTCTTT.

This clone is a singleton in its sample. V and J are TRBV30 and TRBJ2-7; 7 bases are a match to TRBD2. Germline loops: CDR1 GTSNPN, CDR2 SVGIG (reference sequence). This CDR3 region has 11 residues. V shed 0 bases and J 7 bases; nucleotides not matched to a gene: 0. Here the CDR3 DNA reads TGTGCCTGGAGTGTAGCGGGAGAGCAGTACTTC. This sequence encodes CAWSVAGEQYF. Together with reference TRBV30 and TRBJ2-7, the CDR3 gives the full variable domain: SQTIHQWPATLVQPVGSPLSLECTVEGTSNPNLYWYRQAAGRGLQLLFYSVGIGQISSEVPQNLSASRPQDRQFILSSKKLLLSDSGFYLCAWSVAGEQYFGPGTRLTVT.

The CDR3 reads CASSRNGGVFSGANVLTF. CDR3 sequence (DNA): TGTGCCAGCAGCCGAAACGGGGGGGTTTTCTCTGGGGCCAACGTCCTGACTTTC. The chain is built from TRBV3-1 (or the pseudogene TRBV3-2) and TRBJ2-6, with 8 bases matching TRBD2. This CDR3 contains 18 residues. Looked up from germline, CDR1 is LGHDT and CDR2 is YNNKEL (reference sequence). Losses at the gene ends were 4 bases for V and 0 bases for J; bases not matched to a gene: 8.

This sequence joins TRBV28 and TRBJ2-2; 9 nucleotides line up with TRBD2. Per the germline V gene, CDR1 is MDHEN and CDR2 is SYDVKM. There are 16 residues in the CDR3. V shed 6 bases, J shed 0 bases, and the junction held 5 bases outside the gene matches. The CDR3 DNA follows: TGTGCCAGCAGAATTAGGACTAGCGCGAACACCGGGGAGCTGTTTTTT. This sequence encodes CASRIRTSANTGELFF.

V usage is TRBV19 and J usage is TRBJ1-1, with 8 bases fitting TRBD1. Germline CDR1 reads LNHDA; CDR2 reads SQIVND (reference sequence). J was trimmed by 5 bases and V by 7 bases; bases with no gene match: 6. This CDR3 has 13 amino acids. As DNA, the CDR3 is TGTGCCAGTACATACAGGGGGAGAACTGAAGCTTTCTTT. This gives the protein CASTYRGRTEAFF.

V is TRBV19 and J is TRBJ2-2, with D unresolved. Germline-derived CDR1 and CDR2 are LNHDA and SQIVND (reference sequence). The CDR3 is 14 amino acids. V lost 4 bases and J 6 bases, leaving 12 bases between the germline ends. In nucleotides, the CDR3 is TGTGCCAGTAGTAGGCGACCTCCGGCCGGGGAGCTGTTTTTT. Protein: CASSRRPPAGELFF.